The 24 T cell receptor beta chains presented below share a single source sample, sequenced in a study of T cell repertoires in cytomegalovirus infection. Their antigens remain unidentified. TCRdb independently ran MiXCR on the reads; one entry per CDR3 protein. This table has roughly 570,000 distinct CDR3 sequences, 40% appearing once. The starting material was cultured PBMCs, obtained from culture after CMV antigen stimulation. Receptors originate from a human donor in good health (CMV status not recorded). Some clones in this sample may be carry-over from other donors' samples.

The CDR3 bases are TGTGCCAGTAGTATTGGGACTAACACAGATACGCAGTATTTT. Amino acid sequence: CASSIGTNTDTQYF. The rearrangement links TRBV19 to TRBJ2-3; 7 bases match TRBD2. CDR1 LNHDA and CDR2 SQIVND come from the germline V gene (reference sequence). The CDR3 totals 14 residues. V dropped 3 bases and J dropped 2; count of bases not matched to a gene: 2.

The chain uses TRBV6-1 and TRBJ1-4; TRBD1 aligns across 7 bases. V dropped 7 bases and J dropped 4; count of bases not matched to a gene: 3. The CDR3 has 13 amino acids. Germline CDR1 MNHNS, CDR2 SASEGT. The chain's CDR3 is CASKGAVNEKLFF. In DNA form, the CDR3 reads TGTGCCAGCAAGGGGGCGGTTAATGAAAAACTGTTTTTT.

This clonotype came up a few times. J is TRBJ2-3 and V is TRBV5-5; a possible D gene is TRBD1 (7 bases). CDR1 is SGHKS and CDR2 is YYEKEE in the germline V gene (reference sequence). With 0 bases removed from V and 4 bases from J, the gap between germline ends came to 18 bases. The CDR3 is 17 amino acids. The CDR3 region has the DNA TGTGCCAGCAGCTTGGGTGACAGGGTGGGAGGATCAGATACGCAGTATTTT. Translation: CASSLGDRVGGSDTQYF.

This clonotype was observed a few times. The gene calls are TRBV19 and TRBJ2-1; TRBD2 matches at 11 bases. This CDR3 is 16 amino acids long. Germline CDR1 LNHDA, CDR2 SQIVND (reference sequence). The J segment lost 1 base and the V segment lost 3 bases, leaving 2 bases of the junction unmatched. CDR3 sequence reads: CASSIGTSGSYNEQFF. In nucleotides, the CDR3 is TGTGCCAGTAGTATCGGGACTAGCGGTTCCTACAATGAGCAGTTCTTC.

This chain links TRBV19 with TRBJ2-5, with D uncertain. The germline gives CDR1 LNHDA, CDR2 SQIVND (reference sequence). V lost 4 bases and J 2 bases, leaving 11 bases between the germline ends. CDR3 length: 14 residues. This CDR3 is CASSKVAKQETQYF. CDR3 sequence (DNA): TGTGCCAGTAGTAAGGTAGCCAAGCAAGAGACCCAGTACTTC.

The chain has TRBV7-2 and TRBJ1-6, with TRBD1 matching over 7 bases. This CDR3 has 16 amino acids. The junction had 5 bases not matched to a gene; V was cut back by 0 bases and J by 6 bases. In germline, CDR1 is SGHTA, CDR2 FQGNSA. The CDR3 nucleotides read TGTGCCAGCAGCTTAGCCGCCCCAGGGGGTAATTCACCCCTCCACTTT. It translates to CASSLAAPGGNSPLHF.

The rearrangement uses TRBV29-1 and TRBJ1-4; D ambiguous. CDR1 and CDR2 from the germline V gene are SQVTM and ANQGSEA. Trimming left V 3 bases short and J 0 bases short, with 5 bases between. CDR3 length: 13 amino acids. CDR3 coding DNA: TGCAGCGTTGAGAGTCCAACTAATGAAAAACTGTTTTTT. It specifies CSVESPTNEKLFF.

The chain combines TRBV11-2 with TRBJ2-7, with TRBD2 identical over 15 bases. Per the germline V gene, CDR1 is SGHAT and CDR2 is FQNNGV. V was clipped by 5 bases and J by 0 bases; unmatched bases: 5. The CDR3 runs 17 residues. As DNA, the CDR3 is TGTGCCAGCAGCCCCGGGACTAGCGGGAGGTCCTCCTACGAGCAGTACTTC. The encoded protein is CASSPGTSGRSSYEQYF.

This clonotype came up a few times. This chain uses TRBV4-2 with TRBJ2-6; D may match TRBD1 or TRBD2 (5 bases each). The CDR3 covers 17 residues. V was cut by 4 bases and J by 3 bases, with 16 bases left in between. Germline loops: CDR1 LGHNA, CDR2 YNFKEQ. The CDR3 bases are TGTGCCAGCAGCCCCAAGACTTGGGGGATTGGGGCCAACGTCCTGACTTTC. This gives the protein CASSPKTWGIGANVLTF.

The CDR3 loop is CASSLIENRDGELFF. DNA of the CDR3: TGTGCCAGCAGCTTGATAGAGAACAGAGACGGGGAGCTGTTTTTT. The gene calls are TRBV5-6 and TRBJ2-2; D unclear. Between the trimmed V and J ends, which lost 1 base and 7 bases, there was a span of 14 bases. This CDR3 has 15 amino acids. Germline CDR1 and CDR2: SGHDT and YYEEEE.

The chain couples TRBV19 to TRBJ2-2, with D perhaps TRBD1 (6 bases). CDR3 size: 15 residues. Deletions cut 5 bases from V and 6 bases from J, with 16 bases between. Germline-derived CDR1 and CDR2 are LNHDA and SQIVND (reference sequence). CDR3 sequence reads: CASSEARGIAGELFF. As DNA, the CDR3 is TGTGCCAGTAGTGAGGCCAGGGGAATCGCCGGGGAGCTGTTTTTT. The whole variable domain, filled in from reference TRBV19 and TRBJ2-2, reads DGGITQSPKYLFRKEGQNVTLSCEQNLNHDAMYWYRQDPGQGLRLIYYSQIVNDFQKGDIAEGYSVSREKKESFPLTVTSAQKNPTAFYLCASSEARGIAGELFFGEGSRLTVL.

V usage is TRBV19 and J usage is TRBJ1-5, with a weak D call TRBD1 (5 bases). The CDR3 totals 17 residues. The germline gives CDR1 LNHDA, CDR2 SQIVND (reference sequence). The ends were cut back, 3 bases at V and 0 bases at J, with 15 bases in the middle. CDR3 amino acids: CASSMGRETYSNQPQHF. Here the CDR3 DNA reads TGTGCCAGTAGTATGGGCAGGGAGACCTATAGCAATCAGCCCCAGCATTTT.

The chain uses TRBV6-2 or TRBV6-3 and TRBJ1-5; the D gene is possibly TRBD1 (5 bases). V lost 2 bases, J lost 5 bases, and 13 bases lay in between. The CDR3 contains 15 residues. Germline V gene lookup returns CDR1 MNHEY and CDR2 SVGEGT. The CDR3 DNA is TGTGCCAGCAGTTACGTTGACAGTTTCTATCAGCCCCAGCATTTT. This sequence encodes CASSYVDSFYQPQHF.

There are a few counts of this clonotype. The CDR3 reads CASSRGITEQYF. The CDR3 DNA reads as TGTGCCAGCAGCCGCGGAATAACCGAGCAGTACTTC. The J gene is TRBJ2-7, the V gene TRBV11-2; D is ambiguous. This CDR3 has 12 amino acids. CDR1 SGHAT and CDR2 FQNNGV come from the germline V gene. Deletions cut 5 bases from V and 6 bases from J, with 11 bases between.

This clonotype was detected only a few times. V and J are TRBV7-6 and TRBJ1-3; TRBD1 might be the D (5 bases). Germline values: CDR1 SGHVS, CDR2 FNYEAQ. The CDR3 spans 17 residues. V was pared by 2 bases and J by 0 bases, with 14 bases between. DNA for the CDR3: TGTGCCAGCAGCTTACGGCTCAGGGAACGCTCTGGAAACACCATATATTTT. As protein: CASSLRLRERSGNTIYF.

This clonotype was observed many times. The chain links TRBV7-6 to TRBJ1-1, with TRBD1 matching 8 bases. Trimming cost V 3 bases and J 2 bases; bases outside gene matches: 2. Germline assignment: CDR1 SGHVS and CDR2 FNYEAQ. The CDR3 runs to 14 residues. The chain's CDR3 is CASSLQGANTEAFF. CDR3 in DNA: TGTGCCAGCAGCTTGCAGGGGGCTAACACTGAAGCTTTCTTT.

V is TRBV29-1 and J is TRBJ2-5, with 11 bases lining up with TRBD2. The germline CDR1 and CDR2 sequences are SQVTM and ANQGSEA. V gave up 5 bases and J gave up 1 base; unmatched junction bases: 3. This CDR3 is 14 amino acids long. The CDR3 loop reads CSVMGLAVQETQYF. The CDR3 region has the DNA TGCAGCGTTATGGGACTAGCGGTCCAAGAGACCCAGTACTTC.

This clonotype was observed a few times. The DNA for the CDR3 is TGTGCCAGCAGCGTGTGGACTAGCGGGGGACTTTCCTACGAGCAGTACTTC. It translates to CASSVWTSGGLSYEQYF. V is TRBV7-6 and J is TRBJ2-7, with 13 bases aligning to TRBD2. This CDR3 spans 17 amino acids. The V gene end was trimmed by 5 bases and the J gene end by 1 base; junction bases not matched to a gene: 8. Germline values: CDR1 SGHVS, CDR2 FNYEAQ. The full variable domain, in which reference TRBV7-6 and TRBJ2-7 provide the parts outside the CDR3, is GAGVSQSPRYKVTKRGQDVALRCDPISGHVSLYWYRQALGQGPEFLTYFNYEAQQDKSGLPNDRFSAERPEGSISTLTIQRTEQRDSAMYRCASSVWTSGGLSYEQYFGPGTRLTVT.

This clonotype appeared many times. This chain uses TRBV5-4 with TRBJ1-2; D gene unclear. V dropped 1 base and J dropped 5 bases, with 15 bases sitting between them. The germline V gene has CDR1 SGHNT and CDR2 YYREEE (reference sequence). The CDR3 runs 15 residues. The CDR3 sequence: CASSLSESVRYGYTF. The CDR3 DNA sequence: TGTGCCAGCAGCTTGAGTGAGTCAGTGCGGTATGGCTACACCTTC.

This clonotype appeared a few times. The rearrangement joins TRBV7-8 to TRBJ1-5; D is possibly TRBD1 (6 bases). CDR3 length equals 18 residues. V was pared by 5 bases and J by 2 bases, with 22 bases between. Germline-derived CDR1 and CDR2 are SGHVS and FQNEAQ. The CDR3 loop is CASSQTIPTGWRNQPQHF. The DNA for the CDR3 is TGTGCCAGCAGCCAAACCATCCCGACAGGTTGGCGCAATCAGCCCCAGCATTTT.

This chain links TRBV12-3 or TRBV12-4 with TRBJ1-6; a possible D gene is TRBD1 (6 bases). V dropped 5 bases and J dropped 9 bases, with 17 bases sitting between them. This CDR3 comprises 15 residues. The CDR3 spells CASSLIRGIVSPLHF. The CDR3 DNA follows: TGTGCCAGCAGTCTCATCAGGGGAATTGTTTCACCCCTCCACTTT.

The sample holds a few counts of this clonotype. V is TRBV20-1 and J is TRBJ1-5; TRBD1 matches 8 bases. The CDR3 covers 18 residues. Germline-derived CDR1 and CDR2 are DFQATT and SNEGSKA (reference sequence). The junction had 10 bases not matched to a gene; V was cut back by 0 bases and J by 0 bases. The CDR3: CSARDQGDRSYSNQPQHF. Here the CDR3 DNA reads TGCAGTGCTAGAGATCAAGGGGACAGGAGTTATAGCAATCAGCCCCAGCATTTT.

The V call is TRBV7-2, the J call TRBJ2-2; D may be TRBD2 (6 bases). Trimming pared 2 bases from V and 5 bases from J, leaving 9 bases between. The length of the CDR3 is 14 residues. The germline CDR1 and CDR2 sequences are SGHTA and FQGNSA. DNA of the CDR3: TGTGCCAGCAGCTTATACGGGGGAACCGGGGAGCTGTTTTTT. It translates to CASSLYGGTGELFF.

The rearrangement uses TRBV15 and TRBJ2-1; no clear D gene. Germline CDR1 reads LNHNV; CDR2 reads YYDKDF (reference sequence). This CDR3 region has 15 residues. Trimming removed 5 bases at V and 4 bases at J, with 15 bases between. The CDR3 protein is CATSADGHGYNEQFF. The CDR3 coding sequence is TGTGCCACCAGCGCCGACGGCCACGGGTACAATGAGCAGTTCTTC. Variable domain in full (rest from reference TRBV15 and TRBJ2-1): DAMVIQNPRYQVTQFGKPVTLSCSQTLNHNVMYWYQQKSSQAPKLLFHYYDKDFNNEADTPDNFQSRRPNTSFCFLDIRSPGLGDTAMYLCATSADGHGYNEQFFGPGTRLTVL.